This entry lists 17 T cell receptor beta chains sequenced from one sample in a study of blood T cell repertoires in COVID-19. TCRdb keeps only in-frame clones here, not all; method: immunoSEQ multiplex PCR. The sample holds roughly 120,000 clones, 86% seen once. The source material was peripheral blood. The receptors were gathered from a human donor in a cohort sampled during active COVID-19.

This rearrangement joins TRBV5-1 to TRBJ2-5; 11 positions agree with TRBD1. The germline gives CDR1 SGHRS, CDR2 YFSETQ. The CDR3 is 15 residues long. With V trimmed by 3 bases and J by 5 bases, 6 bases remained unmatched. DNA of the CDR3: TGCGCCAGCAGCTCCGGGACAGGGGGTTGGGAGACCCAGTACTTC. It codes for CASSSGTGGWETQYF.

J is TRBJ2-7 and V is TRBV7-9, with D maybe TRBD2 (6 bases). V was clipped by 5 bases and J by 5 bases, with 22 bases between them. This CDR3 has 16 amino acids. Germline loops: CDR1 SEHNR, CDR2 FQNEAQ (reference sequence). CDR3 bases: TGTGCCAGCAGCCCGGGAGTGGGGACCGGGTCTGACGAGCAGTACTTC. It is translated as CASSPGVGTGSDEQYF.

The J gene is TRBJ1-3, the V gene TRBV9, with a tentative D call TRBD1 (5 bases). This CDR3 is 17 amino acids long. Trimming shortened V by 0 bases and J by 4 bases, and 17 bases separated the two germline ends. Germline V gene data show CDR1 as SGDLS and CDR2 as YYNGEE. The CDR3 DNA follows: TGTGCCAGCAGCGTAGATCTCCAGGGCAGGGTGGGAAACACCATATATTTT. The encoded protein is CASSVDLQGRVGNTIYF. The variable domain in full, with the rest retrieved from reference TRBV9 and TRBJ1-3, is DSGVTQTPKHLITATGQRVTLRCSPRSGDLSVYWYQQSLDQGLQFLIQYYNGEERAKGNILERFSAQQFPDLHSELNLSSLELGDSALYFCASSVDLQGRVGNTIYFGEGSWLTVV.

This clone was seen only once. V and J are TRBV7-9 and TRBJ1-4; D is perhaps TRBD1 (5 bases). The germline gives CDR1 SEHNR, CDR2 FQNEAQ (reference sequence). V was cut by 4 bases and J by 5 bases, with 11 bases left in between. There are 14 residues in the CDR3. The CDR3 here is CASSSDRYNEKLFF. The CDR3 DNA sequence: TGTGCCAGCAGCTCAGACAGATACAATGAAAAACTGTTTTTT.

J is TRBJ2-1 and V is TRBV2; D is perhaps TRBD2 (5 bases). The CDR3 covers 14 residues. Germline-derived CDR1 and CDR2 are SNHLY and FYNNEI. V lost 7 bases and J 8 bases, leaving 18 bases between the germline ends. CDR3 coding DNA: TGTGCCAGCAAGTTTGGACTCCGTTCTGATGAGCAGTTCTTC. Amino acid sequence: CASKFGLRSDEQFF.

This chain uses TRBV15 with TRBJ1-2; D remains ambiguous. The CDR3 contains 12 residues. Germline-derived CDR1 and CDR2 are LNHNV and YYDKDF (reference sequence). V lost 4 bases, J lost 7 bases, and 10 bases lay in between. The CDR3 coding sequence is TGTGCCACCAGCACCCCGAGCGGTGGCTACACCTTC. This sequence encodes CATSTPSGGYTF. Drawing the rest from reference TRBV15 and TRBJ1-2, the complete variable domain is DAMVIQNPRYQVTQFGKPVTLSCSQTLNHNVMYWYQQKSSQAPKLLFHYYDKDFNNEADTPDNFQSRRPNTSFCFLDIRSPGLGDTAMYLCATSTPSGGYTFGSGTRLTVV.

This clone was seen once. The V and J genes are TRBV7-9 and TRBJ2-7, with D perhaps TRBD1 (5 bases). Germline assignment: CDR1 SEHNR and CDR2 FQNEAQ (reference sequence). CDR3 length: 18 amino acids. Trimming stripped 2 bases from V and 2 bases from J, with 22 bases between. CDR3 residues: CASSLLPQGKGNPYEQYF. The CDR3 DNA follows: TGTGCCAGCAGCTTACTCCCTCAGGGCAAGGGGAACCCCTACGAGCAGTACTTC.

The chain links TRBV5-1 to TRBJ2-7, with TRBD2 matching over 11 bases. CDR1 is SGHRS and CDR2 is YFSETQ in the germline V gene. The V segment lost 4 bases and the J segment 4 bases; nucleotides outside the gene matches: 4. This CDR3 comprises 14 residues. CDR3 in DNA: TGCGCCAGCAGCGTGACTAGCGGGAATTACGAGCAGTACTTC. Translated, it gives CASSVTSGNYEQYF.

CDR3 nucleotide sequence: TGTGCCAGCAGCTTGGGTGGACAGTTCCATGAAAAACTGTTTTTT. This sequence encodes CASSLGGQFHEKLFF. The chain employs TRBV5-4 and TRBJ1-4; possibly TRBD1 for D (6 bases). Trimming removed 0 bases from V and 6 bases from J, with 12 bases in between. Germline loops: CDR1 SGHNT, CDR2 YYREEE (reference sequence). The CDR3 runs to 15 residues.

This clone appeared a single time. The chain couples TRBV29-1 to TRBJ2-1; D call uncertain. Germline V gene lookup returns CDR1 SQVTM and CDR2 ANQGSEA. V shed 0 bases and J shed 2 bases, with 14 bases lying between them. The CDR3 is 16 amino acids. This chain's CDR3 is CSVEEVGERTYNEQFF. The CDR3, as DNA: TGCAGCGTTGAAGAGGTCGGAGAGAGGACCTACAATGAGCAGTTCTTC.

The V and J genes are TRBV2 and TRBJ2-5; no clear D gene. In germline, CDR1 is SNHLY, CDR2 FYNNEI. CDR3 length: 17 residues. The V and J ends lost 4 bases and 3 bases respectively, with 21 bases between them. As DNA, the CDR3 is TGTGCCAGCAGTGTTTTTCCTGGAGTTCTTGCGGAAGAGACCCAGTACTTC. It encodes CASSVFPGVLAEETQYF.

The chain links TRBV7-8 to TRBJ2-5, with 8 bases fitting TRBD2. Trimming cost V 5 bases and J 4 bases; bases outside gene matches: 6. The CDR3 spans 14 residues. The germline V gene has CDR1 SGHVS and CDR2 FQNEAQ. This CDR3 is CASSPGRVLETQYF. The DNA of the CDR3 is TGTGCCAGCAGCCCCGGGAGGGTTTTAGAGACCCAGTACTTC.

This clone has a handful of counts. The chain has TRBV14 and TRBJ1-6; D not certain. The CDR3 length is 15 residues. The germline V gene encodes CDR1 SGHDN and CDR2 FVKESK. V was clipped by 4 bases and J by 8 bases, with 15 bases between them. DNA of the CDR3: TGTGCCAGCAGCCCCCATTGGTCCAGTGATTCACCCCTCCACTTT. Translating gives CASSPHWSSDSPLHF.

The chain combines TRBV7-9 with TRBJ1-1, with D unclear. The V and J ends lost 3 bases and 1 base respectively, with 6 bases between them. The length of the CDR3 is 13 residues. Germline V CDR1 and CDR2: SEHNR, FQNEAQ (reference sequence). This chain's CDR3 is CASSLWANTEAFF. CDR3 coding DNA: TGTGCCAGCAGCTTGTGGGCGAACACTGAAGCTTTCTTT.

This clone was seen a single time. The gene calls are TRBV28 and TRBJ1-5; D uncertain. Germline loops: CDR1 MDHEN, CDR2 SYDVKM. V was pared by 8 bases and J by 4 bases, with 24 bases between. There are 17 residues in the CDR3. The CDR3 sequence is CASRGKGGGPFNQPQHF. CDR3 nucleotide sequence: TGTGCCAGCCGAGGGAAAGGAGGAGGGCCCTTTAATCAGCCCCAGCATTTT.

This clone came up once. V usage is TRBV28 and J usage is TRBJ1-5; perhaps TRBD1 as D (5 bases). With 4 bases removed from V and 4 bases from J, the gap between germline ends came to 8 bases. There are 13 residues in the CDR3. Germline values: CDR1 MDHEN, CDR2 SYDVKM. The CDR3 sequence is CASSWGGNQPQHF. The DNA of the CDR3 is TGTGCCAGCAGTTGGGGGGGGAATCAGCCCCAGCATTTT. Supplemented by reference TRBV28 and TRBJ1-5, the full variable domain reads DVKVTQSSRYLVKRTGEKVFLECVQDMDHENMFWYRQDPGLGLRLIYFSYDVKMKEKGDIPEGYSVSREKKERFSLILESASTNQTSMYLCASSWGGNQPQHFGDGTRLSIL.

The gene calls are TRBV2 and TRBJ2-2; TRBD1 might be the D (5 bases). The CDR3 has 12 residues. CDR1 is SNHLY and CDR2 is FYNNEI in the germline V gene. V lost 6 bases to trimming and J lost 6 bases, with 8 bases between them. CDR3 in DNA: TGTGCCAGCAGCCAGGGCCCCGGGGAGCTGTTTTTT. Translated, it gives CASSQGPGELFF.